Each of the 27 T cell receptor beta chains below was sequenced from the same sample in a study of T-cell memory formation after mild COVID-19. Via MiXCR, TCRdb re-called the 5' RACE reads, giving one row per CDR3 protein. The table lists about 470,000 distinct CDR3 sequences, around a sixth of them singletons. The sequenced sample consisted of PBMCs or a T cell subset sorted from them (not recorded which). The receptors were sampled from an adult woman who had mild COVID-19 (a few samples of this study predate the infection). Cell type and time point are not known.

This clonotype has more than one count but fewer than ten. The chain recombines TRBV18 with TRBJ2-3; TRBD1 matches 12 bases. The ends lost 3 bases at V and 3 bases at J; junction bases unmatched: 7. This CDR3 spans 17 amino acids. Germline loops: CDR1 KGHSH, CDR2 LQKENI. This chain's CDR3 is CASSPGQGAILTDTQYF. CDR3 DNA sequence: TGTGCCAGCTCACCGGGACAGGGGGCGATACTAACAGATACGCAGTATTTT.

The chain couples TRBV6-2 or TRBV6-3 to TRBJ2-7; D uncertain. Germline CDR1 MNHEY, CDR2 SVGEGT. This CDR3 contains 13 residues. V shed 0 bases and J shed 2 bases, with 5 bases lying between them. The CDR3 loop is CASSYSGPYEQYF. The CDR3 nucleotides are TGTGCCAGCAGTTACTCGGGCCCCTACGAGCAGTACTTC.

Many counts were recorded for this clonotype. The rearrangement links TRBV10-3 to TRBJ1-4; tentatively, D is TRBD1 (6 bases). The germline gives CDR1 ENHRY, CDR2 SYGVKD. There are 14 residues in the CDR3. V lost 3 bases, J lost 6 bases, and 11 bases lay in between. The CDR3 region has the DNA TGTGCCATCAGTGACAAGGGGGGTTATGAAAAACTGTTTTTT. It specifies CAISDKGGYEKLFF.

The rearrangement joins TRBV7-9 to TRBJ2-4; 8 positions match TRBD2. V was clipped by 6 bases and J by 1 base; unmatched bases: 8. CDR3 length equals 16 residues. Germline lookup yields CDR1 SEHNR and CDR2 FQNEAQ (reference sequence). The DNA of the CDR3 is TGTGCCAGCAGGTCCTCTGGCGGGGGGGCCAAAAACATTCAGTACTTC. It codes for CASRSSGGGAKNIQYF.

The chain combines TRBV24-1 with TRBJ2-3; 8 bases align to TRBD2. CDR1 is KGHDR and CDR2 is SFDVKD in the germline V gene. V lost 4 bases, J lost 1 base, and 9 bases stayed unmatched. The CDR3 consists of 17 residues. The CDR3 DNA reads TGTGCCACCAGTGAGCTGGCGGTTAGCGGGGGCACAGATACGCAGTATTTT. Translation: CATSELAVSGGTDTQYF.

This rearrangement joins TRBV7-6 to TRBJ2-5; the D is unclear. Trimming stripped 1 base from V and 4 bases from J, with 13 bases between. Germline V gives CDR1 SGHVS, CDR2 FNYEAQ. The CDR3 length is 15 residues. This chain's CDR3 is CASSLVLGRLETQYF. CDR3 nucleotide sequence: TGTGCCAGCAGCTTAGTTCTAGGCCGGTTAGAGACCCAGTACTTC.

This clonotype was detected a few times. The chain links TRBV20-1 to TRBJ2-5; TRBD2 might be the D (6 bases). The CDR3 is 14 residues long. Germline V gene lookup returns CDR1 DFQATT and CDR2 SNEGSKA (reference sequence). V dropped 6 bases and J dropped 2 bases, with 16 bases sitting between them. CDR3: CSAVPPREQETQYF. The CDR3 region has the DNA TGCAGTGCAGTACCTCCACGGGAGCAAGAGACCCAGTACTTC.

This chain uses TRBV7-3 with TRBJ2-7; 9 bases map to TRBD1. With 5 bases clipped from V and 3 bases from J, the junction kept 8 bases outside the gene matches. The CDR3 contains 15 residues. Germline loops: CDR1 SGHTA, CDR2 FQGTGA. The CDR3 region has the DNA TGTGCCAGCAGCCAGGGACAGGGAGGTCACTACGAGCAGTACTTC. Residues: CASSQGQGGHYEQYF.

The chain combines TRBV7-9 with TRBJ2-7; TRBD2 aligns across 9 bases. Germline values: CDR1 SEHNR, CDR2 FQNEAQ (reference sequence). V trimming: 4 bases; J trimming: 2 bases; junction bases outside the gene matches: 9. This CDR3 has 16 residues. The DNA for the CDR3 is TGTGCCAGCAGCTACCTGACTAGCGGCCCCGCCTACGAGCAGTACTTC. It specifies CASSYLTSGPAYEQYF. Variable domain in full (rest from reference TRBV7-9 and TRBJ2-7): DTGVSQNPRHKITKRGQNVTFRCDPISEHNRLYWYRQTLGQGPEFLTYFQNEAQLEKSRLLSDRFSAERPKGSFSTLEIQRTEQGDSAMYLCASSYLTSGPAYEQYFGPGTRLTVT.

The V gene is TRBV2, the J gene TRBJ2-7; the match to TRBD1 covers 9 bases. The CDR3 loop spans 13 amino acids. Germline V gene lookup returns CDR1 SNHLY and CDR2 FYNNEI. V dropped 8 bases and J dropped 2; count of bases not matched to a gene: 4. CDR3 sequence reads: CASGWTGAYEQYF. The CDR3 coding sequence is TGTGCCAGCGGATGGACAGGGGCCTACGAGCAGTACTTC.

A few counts support this clonotype. The chain couples TRBV3-1 to TRBJ1-2; possibly TRBD1 for D (5 bases). V was shortened by 1 base and J by 7 bases, with 13 bases between the two germline ends. Germline V lookup: CDR1 LGHDT, CDR2 YNNKEL (reference sequence). This CDR3 is 14 amino acids long. In DNA form, the CDR3 reads TGTGCCAGCAGCCAAGTGGGGGTCACCGGTGGCTACACCTTC. Its protein product is CASSQVGVTGGYTF. Full variable domain (missing parts from reference TRBV3-1 and TRBJ1-2): DTAVSQTPKYLVTQMGNDKSIKCEQNLGHDTMYWYKQDSKKFLKIMFSYNNKELIINETVPNRFSPKSPDKAHLNLHINSLELGDSAVYFCASSQVGVTGGYTFGSGTRLTVV.

This CDR3 reads CAWRVWQGASTDTQYF. The CDR3 DNA follows: TGTGCCTGGAGGGTATGGCAGGGGGCCAGCACAGATACGCAGTATTTT. This chain connects TRBV30 to TRBJ2-3, with 8 positions matching TRBD1. Trimming removed 3 bases from V and 0 bases from J; junction bases left unmatched: 8. The CDR3 extends over 16 amino acids. In germline, CDR1 is GTSNPN, CDR2 SVGIG (reference sequence).

This clonotype was seen repeatedly, ten times or more. The rearrangement links TRBV3-1 to TRBJ2-5; TRBD1 agrees at 7 bases. Germline V lookup: CDR1 LGHDT, CDR2 YNNKEL (reference sequence). The V and J ends lost 1 base and 2 bases, in that order; junction bases with no gene match: 4. The CDR3 covers 15 residues. CDR3 sequence: CASSQALGQQETQYF. CDR3 coding DNA: TGTGCCAGCAGCCAAGCCCTGGGACAGCAAGAGACCCAGTACTTC.

The chain combines TRBV7-3 with TRBJ2-1; 16 bases are shared with TRBD2. Germline V gene sequence: CDR1 SGHTA, CDR2 FQGTGA. The V gene end was trimmed by 5 bases and the J gene end by 13 bases; junction bases not matched to a gene: 5. The CDR3 is 14 residues long. The CDR3 region has the DNA TGTGCCAGCAGCCAGGGACTAGCGGGGGGGCCACAGTTCTTC. Amino acids: CASSQGLAGGPQFF.

A few counts support this clonotype. The CDR3 sequence is CASSRSGVWNEQFF. CDR3 sequence (DNA): TGCGCCAGCAGCCGATCGGGAGTTTGGAATGAGCAGTTCTTC. The V gene is TRBV4-1, the J gene TRBJ2-1; possible D gene TRBD2, 6 bases. V lost 4 bases and J lost 7, with 14 bases in between. The length of the CDR3 is 14 residues. From germline, CDR1 is MGHRA and CDR2 YSYEKL.

This clonotype was recorded many times. V and J are TRBV3-1 and TRBJ2-7, with D unclear. Germline CDR1 is LGHDT and CDR2 is YNNKEL (reference sequence). This CDR3 contains 12 residues. Deletions cut 4 bases from V and 1 base from J, with 5 bases between. CDR3: CASSRWSYEQYF. In DNA, the CDR3 is TGTGCCAGCAGCCGCTGGTCCTACGAGCAGTACTTC.

This clonotype was detected a few times. The chain uses TRBV11-2 and TRBJ2-7, with D tentatively TRBD1 (6 bases). Germline CDR1 and CDR2: SGHAT and FQNNGV. Trimming took 6 bases from V and 3 from J, leaving 24 bases between them. This CDR3 contains 17 residues. The CDR3 sequence is CASRNYRVYGKNYEQYF. In DNA form, the CDR3 reads TGTGCCAGCAGGAATTACAGGGTTTACGGAAAAAACTACGAGCAGTACTTC.

The genes are TRBV6-2 or TRBV6-3 and TRBJ2-5; D not certain. Trimming took off 3 bases at V and 2 bases at J, with 10 bases between the two ends. The CDR3 runs 14 residues. Germline lookup yields CDR1 MNHEY and CDR2 SVGEGT. The CDR3 here is CASSYGLIQETQYF. Written as DNA, the CDR3 is TGTGCCAGCAGTTATGGGCTGATACAAGAGACCCAGTACTTC.

This sequence joins TRBV30 and TRBJ1-2, with TRBD1 matching over 11 bases. J gave up 1 base and V 3 bases, and 13 bases lay outside the gene matches. This CDR3 has 18 amino acids. CDR1 GTSNPN and CDR2 SVGIG come from the germline V gene (reference sequence). CDR3 protein: CAWRGAPGTGGDNYGYTF. As DNA, the CDR3 is TGTGCCTGGAGGGGAGCCCCCGGGACAGGGGGTGATAACTATGGCTACACCTTC.

There are a few counts of this clonotype. In DNA form, the CDR3 reads TGTGCCAGCAGCTTGGGGAAGACTAGTTTCTACGAGCAGTACTTC. It encodes CASSLGKTSFYEQYF. J is TRBJ2-7 and V is TRBV5-5, with a tentative D call TRBD2 (6 bases). Germline assignment: CDR1 SGHKS and CDR2 YYEKEE (reference sequence). Trimming removed 0 bases at V and 3 bases at J, with 13 bases between. The CDR3 length is 15 residues.

The chain employs TRBV5-1 and TRBJ1-1; 9 nucleotides match TRBD1. The CDR3 spans 14 residues. Germline lookup yields CDR1 SGHRS and CDR2 YFSETQ. V was clipped by 4 bases and J by 4 bases; unmatched bases: 5. The DNA for the CDR3 is TGCGCCAGCAGCGGACAGGGGCCGGGCACTGAAGCTTTCTTT. This gives the protein CASSGQGPGTEAFF.

This clonotype showed up just a few times. This rearrangement joins TRBV9 to TRBJ2-7; 8 bases are a match to TRBD2. V lost 0 bases and J lost 6; bases outside the gene matches: 8. The V gene's germline CDR1 is SGDLS and CDR2 YYNGEE. This CDR3 contains 15 residues. Here the CDR3 DNA reads TGTGCCAGCAGCGTAGGATCCAGCGGGAGTACCGAGCAGTACTTC. This codes for CASSVGSSGSTEQYF.

This clonotype was detected a few times. The V and J genes are TRBV30 and TRBJ2-7, with 7 bases that match TRBD2. The CDR3 extends over 18 amino acids. V shed 4 bases, J shed 2 bases, and the junction held 20 bases outside the gene matches. CDR1 is GTSNPN, CDR2 SVGIG, per germline (reference sequence). The CDR3: CAWNPPLGVAGSTYEQYF. The CDR3 DNA reads TGTGCCTGGAACCCCCCTCTCGGGGTAGCGGGTTCTACCTACGAGCAGTACTTC.

This clonotype was detected only a few times. The chain has TRBV20-1 and TRBJ1-1, with TRBD1 identical over 9 bases. Germline V gives CDR1 DFQATT, CDR2 SNEGSKA (reference sequence). There are 14 residues in the CDR3. V was pared by 0 bases and J by 4 bases, with 3 bases of the junction left unmatched. The CDR3 DNA reads as TGCAGTGCTAGAGATGTGGACAGGGGCACTGAAGCTTTCTTT. This encodes CSARDVDRGTEAFF.

The chain carries TRBV5-1 and TRBJ2-1; 8 nucleotides match TRBD1. After removal of 7 bases from V and 8 bases from J, the junction contained 17 bases not matched to a gene. CDR1 is SGHRS and CDR2 is YFSETQ in the germline V gene. The CDR3 is 16 amino acids. CDR3 amino acids: CASAPRTNFRGHEQFF. For the CDR3, the DNA is TGCGCCAGCGCCCCCCGGACAAACTTCAGGGGGCATGAGCAGTTCTTC.

This clonotype was counted only a few times. V gene TRBV4-1 combines with J gene TRBJ2-7; the D gene is possibly TRBD1 (5 bases). Trimming cost V 0 bases and J 0 bases, with 15 bases left between them. Per the germline V gene, CDR1 is MGHRA and CDR2 is YSYEKL. The CDR3 is 17 amino acids. CDR3 sequence reads: CASSQDLGAAPSYEQYF. As DNA, the CDR3 is TGCGCCAGCAGCCAAGATCTAGGGGCAGCACCCTCCTACGAGCAGTACTTC.

This rearrangement joins TRBV5-1 to TRBJ2-2; 9 bases match TRBD2. V trimming: 5 bases; J trimming: 3 bases; junction bases outside the gene matches: 8. CDR3 size: 16 residues. The germline V gene encodes CDR1 SGHRS and CDR2 YFSETQ. CDR3 sequence reads: CASSPLTSGYTGELFF. CDR3 nucleotides: TGCGCCAGCAGTCCTCTCACTAGCGGGTACACCGGGGAGCTGTTTTTT. Full variable domain (remainder filled in from reference TRBV5-1 and TRBJ2-2): KAGVTQTPRYLIKTRGQQVTLSCSPISGHRSVSWYQQTPGQGLQFLFEYFSETQRNKGNFPGRFSGRQFSNSRSEMNVSTLELGDSALYLCASSPLTSGYTGELFFGEGSRLTVL.